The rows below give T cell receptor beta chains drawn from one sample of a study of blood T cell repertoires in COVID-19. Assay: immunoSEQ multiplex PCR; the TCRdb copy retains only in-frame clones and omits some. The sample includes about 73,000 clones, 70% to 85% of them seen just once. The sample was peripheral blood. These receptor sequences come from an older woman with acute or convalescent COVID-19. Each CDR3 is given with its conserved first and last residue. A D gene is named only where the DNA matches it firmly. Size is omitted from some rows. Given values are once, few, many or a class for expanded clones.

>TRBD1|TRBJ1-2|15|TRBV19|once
CASSRTGGRGYGYTF
TGTGCCAGTAGTAGGACAGGGGGCAGAGGCTATGGCTACACCTTC
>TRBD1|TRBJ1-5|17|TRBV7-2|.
CASSARQGSYSNQPQHF
TGTGCCAGCAGCGCCCGACAGGGCTCTTATAGCAATCAGCCCCAGCATTTT
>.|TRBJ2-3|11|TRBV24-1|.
CATSESNTQYF
TGTGCCACCAGTGAGTCCAATACGCAGTATTTT
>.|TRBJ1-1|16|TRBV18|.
CASSPLGAGLNTEAFF
TGTGCCAGCTCACCACTTGGGGCGGGGCTGAACACTGAAGCTTTCTTT
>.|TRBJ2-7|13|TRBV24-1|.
CATRPTGMHEQYF
TGTGCCACCAGACCAACAGGGATGCACGAGCAGTACTTC
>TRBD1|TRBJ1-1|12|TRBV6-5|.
CALNRGNTEAFF
TGTGCCCTTAACAGGGGGAACACTGAAGCTTTCTTT
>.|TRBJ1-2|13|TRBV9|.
CASSRDFGRGYTF
TGTGCCAGCAGCAGGGACTTCGGACGTGGCTACACCTTC
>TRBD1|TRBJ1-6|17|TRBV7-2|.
CASSLGGGVGDNSPLHF
TGTGCCAGCAGCTTAGGAGGGGGCGTAGGGGATAATTCACCCCTCCACTTT
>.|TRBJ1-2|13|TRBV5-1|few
CASRYEIDYGYTF
TGCGCCAGCAGGTATGAGATCGACTATGGCTACACCTTC
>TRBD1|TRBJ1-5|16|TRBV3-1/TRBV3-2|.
CASSQDLGTENQPQHF
TGTGCCAGCAGCCAAGATCTTGGGACAGAGAATCAGCCCCAGCATTTT
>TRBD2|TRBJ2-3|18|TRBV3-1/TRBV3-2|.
CASSQGATSGGRQAAQYF
TGTGCCAGCAGCCAAGGTGCAACTAGCGGGGGGCGGCAGGCGGCGCAGTATTTT
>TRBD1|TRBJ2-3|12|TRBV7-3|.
CASSSRTGMQYF
TGTGCCAGCAGCTCCCGGACAGGGATGCAGTATTTT
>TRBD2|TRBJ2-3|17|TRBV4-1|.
CASSQERRAGGPDTQYF
TGCGCCAGCAGCCAAGAGAGGAGAGCGGGGGGTCCAGATACGCAGTATTTT
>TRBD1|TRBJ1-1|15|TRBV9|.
CASSVGQGAGTEAFF
TGTGCCAGCAGCGTCGGACAGGGGGCCGGCACTGAAGCTTTCTTT
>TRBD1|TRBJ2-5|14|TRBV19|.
CASSRSRQGETQYF
TGTGCCAGTAGTAGGTCCCGACAGGGGGAGACCCAGTACTTC
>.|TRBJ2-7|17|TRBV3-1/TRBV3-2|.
CASSQGGFRTPHYEQYF
TGTGCCAGCAGCCAAGGGGGATTTAGGACACCCCATTACGAGCAGTACTTC
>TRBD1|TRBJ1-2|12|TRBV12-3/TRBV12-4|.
CASNDRDYGYTF
TGTGCCAGCAACGACAGGGACTATGGCTACACCTTC
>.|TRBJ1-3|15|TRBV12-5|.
CASGRRRDSGNTIYF
TGTGCTAGTGGCCGCCGCAGGGACTCTGGAAACACCATATATTTT